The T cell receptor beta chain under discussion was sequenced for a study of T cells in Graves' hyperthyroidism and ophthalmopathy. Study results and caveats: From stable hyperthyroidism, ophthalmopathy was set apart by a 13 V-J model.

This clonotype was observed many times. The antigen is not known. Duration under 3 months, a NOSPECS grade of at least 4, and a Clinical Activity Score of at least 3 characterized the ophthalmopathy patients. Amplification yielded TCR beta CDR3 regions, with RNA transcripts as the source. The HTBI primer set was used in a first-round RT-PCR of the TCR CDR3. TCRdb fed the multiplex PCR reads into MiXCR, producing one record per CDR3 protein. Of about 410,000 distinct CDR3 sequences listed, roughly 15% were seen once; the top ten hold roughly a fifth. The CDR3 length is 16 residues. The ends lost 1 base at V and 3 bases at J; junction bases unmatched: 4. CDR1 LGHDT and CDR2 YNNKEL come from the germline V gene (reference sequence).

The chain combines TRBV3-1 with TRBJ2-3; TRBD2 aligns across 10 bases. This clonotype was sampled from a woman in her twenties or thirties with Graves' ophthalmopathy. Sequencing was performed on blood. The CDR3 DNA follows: TGTGCCAGCAGCCAAGGCTCAGCGGGGGGGACAGATACGCAGTATTTT. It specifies CASSQGSAGGTDTQYF.